Following are 7 T cell receptor beta chains from one sample sequenced in a study of OX40 agonist ivuxolimab in advanced cancers. The protocol was immunoSEQ multiplex PCR, while the TCRdb copy is restricted to in-frame clones and leaves out a portion. Of 70,000 to 90,000 clones listed, about 85% are singletons. The material was CD4+ or CD8+ T cells sorted from blood, obtained in a trial of the OX40 agonist ivuxolimab. The receptors here all came from an adult with an advanced solid tumor such as melanoma, head and neck, liver or kidney cancer.

This clone occurred a few times. V is TRBV5-6 and J is TRBJ1-1; D call uncertain. The V gene's germline CDR1 is SGHDT and CDR2 YYEEEE. The V end lost 3 bases, the J end lost 6 bases, and 15 bases lay between the germline ends. The length of the CDR3 is 14 residues. CDR3 in amino acids: CASSSGRLGAEAFF. The CDR3 nucleotides read TGTGCCAGCAGCTCCGGGAGGTTAGGCGCTGAAGCTTTCTTT.

The chain couples TRBV5-1 to TRBJ1-1; 11 nucleotides line up with TRBD1. The CDR3 is 16 amino acids. Germline trimming cut 4 bases from V and 7 bases from J; bases unmatched to any gene: 12. CDR1 SGHRS and CDR2 YFSETQ come from the germline V gene. This CDR3 reads CASSLGQGARQGEAFF. The DNA of the CDR3 is TGCGCCAGCAGCCTCGGACAGGGGGCAAGGCAGGGTGAAGCTTTCTTT. Together with reference TRBV5-1 and TRBJ1-1, the CDR3 gives the full variable domain: KAGVTQTPRYLIKTRGQQVTLSCSPISGHRSVSWYQQTPGQGLQFLFEYFSETQRNKGNFPGRFSGRQFSNSRSEMNVSTLELGDSALYLCASSLGQGARQGEAFFGQGTRLTVV.

This clone was found a few times. This chain joins TRBV29-1 and TRBJ2-1, with 10 bases fitting TRBD2. CDR3 length: 14 amino acids. The junction had 4 bases not matched to a gene; V was cut back by 4 bases and J by 4 bases. Germline values: CDR1 SQVTM, CDR2 ANQGSEA. The CDR3 reads CSVVSGGTYNEQFF. The CDR3 DNA reads as TGCAGCGTTGTTAGCGGGGGGACTTACAATGAGCAGTTCTTC.

V is TRBV27 and J is TRBJ1-1, with 9 positions matching TRBD1. CDR1 is MNHEY, CDR2 SMNVEV, per germline (reference sequence). V shed 6 bases and J 7 bases; nucleotides not matched to a gene: 6. The CDR3 has 13 residues. The chain's CDR3 is CASRFWDRDEAFF. The DNA for the CDR3 is TGTGCCAGCAGATTCTGGGACAGGGATGAAGCTTTCTTT.

V usage is TRBV28 and J usage is TRBJ2-3; D possibly corresponds to TRBD2 (5 bases). V was trimmed by 5 bases and J by 2 bases, leaving 17 bases between them. CDR3 size: 16 residues. Germline CDR1 is MDHEN and CDR2 is SYDVKM. The CDR3 DNA reads TGTGCCAGCAGTCCTCCGACTAAATTGAACACAGATACGCAGTATTTT. Amino acid sequence: CASSPPTKLNTDTQYF.

The chain is built from TRBV7-6 and TRBJ2-3; 7 nucleotides align to TRBD2. Germline V gene data show CDR1 as SGHVS and CDR2 as FNYEAQ. CDR3 size: 20 residues. Trimming cost V 5 bases and J 2 bases; bases outside gene matches: 22. The CDR3 spells CASSETILGRVSIVTDTQYF. The CDR3 region has the DNA TGTGCCAGCAGCGAAACAATTTTGGGGAGGGTCTCTATCGTCACAGATACGCAGTATTTT.

The chain combines TRBV29-1 with TRBJ2-3; 9 bases line up with TRBD2. Germline V gene lookup returns CDR1 SQVTM and CDR2 ANQGSEA. J lost 3 bases, V lost 5 bases, and 12 bases had no gene match. The CDR3 runs to 16 residues. In nucleotides, the CDR3 is TGCAGCGTTAGGGGACTGGCGGGAGGGACTACAGATACGCAGTATTTT. Protein sequence: CSVRGLAGGTTDTQYF.